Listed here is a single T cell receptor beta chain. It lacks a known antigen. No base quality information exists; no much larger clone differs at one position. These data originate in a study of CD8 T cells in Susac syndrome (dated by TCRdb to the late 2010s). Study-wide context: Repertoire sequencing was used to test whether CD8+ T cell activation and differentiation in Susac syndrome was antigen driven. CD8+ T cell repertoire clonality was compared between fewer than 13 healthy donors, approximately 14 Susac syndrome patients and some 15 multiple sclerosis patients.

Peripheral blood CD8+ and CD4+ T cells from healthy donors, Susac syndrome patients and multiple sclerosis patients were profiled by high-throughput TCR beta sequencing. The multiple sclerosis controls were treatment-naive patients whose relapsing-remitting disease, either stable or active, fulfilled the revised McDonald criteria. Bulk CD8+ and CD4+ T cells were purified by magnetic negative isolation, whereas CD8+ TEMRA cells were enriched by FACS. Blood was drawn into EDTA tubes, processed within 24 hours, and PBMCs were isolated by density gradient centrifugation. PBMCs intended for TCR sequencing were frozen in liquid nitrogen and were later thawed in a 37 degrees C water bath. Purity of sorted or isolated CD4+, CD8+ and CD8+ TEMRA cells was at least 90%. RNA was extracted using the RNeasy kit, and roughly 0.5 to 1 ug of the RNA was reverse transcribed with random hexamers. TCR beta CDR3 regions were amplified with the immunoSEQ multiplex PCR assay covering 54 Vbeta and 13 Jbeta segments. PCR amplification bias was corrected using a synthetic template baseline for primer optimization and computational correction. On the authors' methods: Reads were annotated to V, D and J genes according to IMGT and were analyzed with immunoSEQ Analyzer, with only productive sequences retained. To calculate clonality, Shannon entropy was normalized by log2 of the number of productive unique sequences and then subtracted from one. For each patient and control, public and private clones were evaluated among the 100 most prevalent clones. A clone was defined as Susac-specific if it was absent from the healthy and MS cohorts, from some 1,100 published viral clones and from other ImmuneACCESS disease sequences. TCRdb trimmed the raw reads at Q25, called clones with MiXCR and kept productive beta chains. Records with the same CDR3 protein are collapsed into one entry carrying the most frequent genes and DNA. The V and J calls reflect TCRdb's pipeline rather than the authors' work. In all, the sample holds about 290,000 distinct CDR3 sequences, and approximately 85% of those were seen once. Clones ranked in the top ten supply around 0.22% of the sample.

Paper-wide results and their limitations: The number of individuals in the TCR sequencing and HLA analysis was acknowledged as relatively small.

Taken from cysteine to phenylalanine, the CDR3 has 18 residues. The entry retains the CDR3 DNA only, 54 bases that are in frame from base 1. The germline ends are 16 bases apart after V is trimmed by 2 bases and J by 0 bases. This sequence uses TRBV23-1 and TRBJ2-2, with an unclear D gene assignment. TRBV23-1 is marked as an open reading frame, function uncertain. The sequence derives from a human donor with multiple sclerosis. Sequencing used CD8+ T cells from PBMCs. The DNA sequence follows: TGCGCCAGCAGTCAACAACCCGTGGAATTAGCGAACACCGGGGAGCTGTTTTTT. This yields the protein CASSQQPVELANTGELFF.